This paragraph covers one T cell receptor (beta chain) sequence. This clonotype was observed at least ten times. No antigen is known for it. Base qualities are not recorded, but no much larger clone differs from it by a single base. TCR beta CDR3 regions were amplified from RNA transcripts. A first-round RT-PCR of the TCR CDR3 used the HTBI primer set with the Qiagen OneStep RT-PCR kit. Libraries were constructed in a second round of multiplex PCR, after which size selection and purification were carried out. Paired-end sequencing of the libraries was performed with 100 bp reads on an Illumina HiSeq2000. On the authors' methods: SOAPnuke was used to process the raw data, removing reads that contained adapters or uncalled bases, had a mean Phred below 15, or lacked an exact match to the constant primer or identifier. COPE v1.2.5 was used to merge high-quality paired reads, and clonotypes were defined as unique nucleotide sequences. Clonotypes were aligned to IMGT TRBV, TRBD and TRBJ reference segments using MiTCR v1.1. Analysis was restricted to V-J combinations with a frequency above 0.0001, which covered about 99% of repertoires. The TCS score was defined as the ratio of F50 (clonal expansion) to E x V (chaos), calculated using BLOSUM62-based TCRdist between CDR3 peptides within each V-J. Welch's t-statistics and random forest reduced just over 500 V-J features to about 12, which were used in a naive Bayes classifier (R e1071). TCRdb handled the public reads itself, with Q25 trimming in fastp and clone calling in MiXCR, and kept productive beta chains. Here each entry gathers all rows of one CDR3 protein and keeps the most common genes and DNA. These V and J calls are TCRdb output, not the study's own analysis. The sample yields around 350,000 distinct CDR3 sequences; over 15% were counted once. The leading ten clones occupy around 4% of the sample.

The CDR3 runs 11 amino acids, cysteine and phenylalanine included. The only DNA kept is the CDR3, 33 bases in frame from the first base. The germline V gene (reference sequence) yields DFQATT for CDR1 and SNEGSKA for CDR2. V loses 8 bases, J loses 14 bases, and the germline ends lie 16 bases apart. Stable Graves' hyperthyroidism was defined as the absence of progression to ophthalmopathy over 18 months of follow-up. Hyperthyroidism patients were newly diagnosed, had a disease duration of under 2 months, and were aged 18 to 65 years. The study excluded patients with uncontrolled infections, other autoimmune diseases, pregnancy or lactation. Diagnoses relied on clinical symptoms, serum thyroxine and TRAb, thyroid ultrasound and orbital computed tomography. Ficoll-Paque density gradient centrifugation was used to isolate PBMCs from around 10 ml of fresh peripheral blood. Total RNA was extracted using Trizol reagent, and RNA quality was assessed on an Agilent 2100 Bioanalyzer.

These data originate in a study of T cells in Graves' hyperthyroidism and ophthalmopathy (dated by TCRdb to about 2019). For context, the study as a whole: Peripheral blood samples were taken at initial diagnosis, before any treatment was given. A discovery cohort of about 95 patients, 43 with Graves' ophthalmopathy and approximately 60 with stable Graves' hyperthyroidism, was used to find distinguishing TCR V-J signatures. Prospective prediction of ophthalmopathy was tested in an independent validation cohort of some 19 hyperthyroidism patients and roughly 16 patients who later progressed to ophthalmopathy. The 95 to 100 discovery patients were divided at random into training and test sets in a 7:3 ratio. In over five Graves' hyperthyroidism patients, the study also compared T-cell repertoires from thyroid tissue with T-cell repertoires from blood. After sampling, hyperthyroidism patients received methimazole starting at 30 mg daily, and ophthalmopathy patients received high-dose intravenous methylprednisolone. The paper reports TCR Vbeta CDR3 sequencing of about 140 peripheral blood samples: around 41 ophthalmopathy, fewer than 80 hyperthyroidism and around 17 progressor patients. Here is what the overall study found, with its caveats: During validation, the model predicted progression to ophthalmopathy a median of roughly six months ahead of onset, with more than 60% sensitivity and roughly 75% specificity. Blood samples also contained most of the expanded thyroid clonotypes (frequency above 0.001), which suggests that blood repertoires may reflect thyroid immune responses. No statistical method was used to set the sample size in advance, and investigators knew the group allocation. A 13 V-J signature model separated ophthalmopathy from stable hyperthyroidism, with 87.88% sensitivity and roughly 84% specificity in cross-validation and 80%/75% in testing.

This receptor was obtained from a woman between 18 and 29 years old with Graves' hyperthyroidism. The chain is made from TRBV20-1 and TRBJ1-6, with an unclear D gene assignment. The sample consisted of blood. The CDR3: CSPSAQGTLHF. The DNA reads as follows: TGCAGTCCTTCAGCCCAAGGGACCCTCCACTTT.